This T cell receptor (beta chain) stems from a study of shared clonotypes between healthy human individuals. In the study overall: Contributing individuals were two females and a few males aged 18 to 49.

Ten immunoSEQ deep assay plates served to sequence unsorted PBMC DNA. Profiling relied on immunoSEQ multiplex PCR, and the TCRdb table lists in-frame clones only, not all of them. The sample shows some 510,000 clones, 79% of them seen only once. Specimen: PBMCs. The sequence was obtained from a woman between 40 and 50 years old in good health. Some clones in this sample may be carry-over from other donors' samples.

CDR3 DNA sequence: TGTGCCAGCAGCTTCGAAAACACTGAAGCTTTCTTT. This encodes CASSFENTEAFF. The chain carries TRBV7-9 and TRBJ1-1; D unresolved. V lost 3 bases, J lost 2 bases, and 4 bases lay in between. Germline V gene data show CDR1 as SEHNR and CDR2 as FQNEAQ (reference sequence). This CDR3 comprises 12 residues. Full variable domain (missing parts from reference TRBV7-9 and TRBJ1-1): DTGVSQNPRHKITKRGQNVTFRCDPISEHNRLYWYRQTLGQGPEFLTYFQNEAQLEKSRLLSDRFSAERPKGSFSTLEIQRTEQGDSAMYLCASSFENTEAFFGQGTRLTVV.